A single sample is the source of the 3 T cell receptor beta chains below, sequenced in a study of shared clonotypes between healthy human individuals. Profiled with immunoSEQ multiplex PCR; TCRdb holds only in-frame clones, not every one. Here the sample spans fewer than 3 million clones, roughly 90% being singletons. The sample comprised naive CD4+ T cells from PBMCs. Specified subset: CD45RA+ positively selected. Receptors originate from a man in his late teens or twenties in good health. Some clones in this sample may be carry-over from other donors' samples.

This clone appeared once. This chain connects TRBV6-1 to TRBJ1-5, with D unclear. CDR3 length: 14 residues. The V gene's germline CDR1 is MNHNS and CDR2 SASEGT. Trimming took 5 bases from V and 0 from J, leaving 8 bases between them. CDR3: CASSLVGSNQPQHF. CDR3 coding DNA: TGTGCCAGCAGTCTAGTCGGTAGCAATCAGCCCCAGCATTTT.

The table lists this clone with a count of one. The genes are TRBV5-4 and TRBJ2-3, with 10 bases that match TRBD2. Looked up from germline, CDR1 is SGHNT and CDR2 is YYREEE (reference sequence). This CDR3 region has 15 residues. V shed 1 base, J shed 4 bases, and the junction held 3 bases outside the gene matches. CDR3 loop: CASSLRLAGADTQYF. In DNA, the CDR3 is TGTGCCAGCAGCTTGCGGCTAGCGGGAGCAGATACGCAGTATTTT.

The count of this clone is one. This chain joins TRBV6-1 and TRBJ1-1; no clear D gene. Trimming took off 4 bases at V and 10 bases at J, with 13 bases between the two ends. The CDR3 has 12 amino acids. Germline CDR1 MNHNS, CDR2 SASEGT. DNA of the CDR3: TGTGCCAGCAGTGCGAGAGGGAGGCGAGCTTTCTTT. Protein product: CASSARGRRAFF.